This T cell receptor beta chain was documented in a study of T cell responses to AZD1222 COVID-19 vaccine. The study, taken as a whole, reports: Repertoire samples came only from after the peak T cell response. AZD1222 recipients seropositive at baseline numbered only six or seven.

Measured with immunoSEQ multiplex PCR; TCRdb has only the in-frame clones, and not every one. The sample consists of 85,000 to 110,000 clones, about 92% of them appearing once. With respect to this clone: As yet, its antigen is unknown.

V gave up 3 bases and J gave up 11 bases, with 19 bases separating them. The CDR3 is made up of 13 amino acids. Germline CDR1 DFQATT, CDR2 SNEGSKA (reference sequence). Sequenced material: peripheral blood, taken on day 0 of AZD1222 vaccination. The clonotype comes from an adult in good health. This chain uses TRBV20-1 with TRBJ1-1; D may be TRBD1 (6 bases). The CDR3 DNA is TGCAGTGCTAGTCACAGGGCCAAGCGGGAGGCTTTCTTT. It translates to CSASHRAKREAFF.